Listed below are T cell receptor beta chains from one sample, sequenced in a study of tumor-infiltrating lymphocytes in primary liver carcinoma. TCRdb re-called the multiplex PCR reads with MiXCR, one entry per CDR3 protein. The sample has some 320,000 distinct CDR3 sequences, over 55% seen once; the top ten hold approximately 9.4%. The sequenced sample was peripheral blood. These receptor sequences come from a man aged 35-49 years with primary liver carcinoma and hepatitis B virus infection. Both conserved end residues are part of each CDR3. Fields, in order: D gene, V gene, J gene, clone size, CDR3 protein, CDR3 DNA. A D gene is named only where the DNA matches it firmly. The size entry is marked missing in some rows and otherwise reads once, few, many or a size class.

-	TRBV4-2	TRBJ2-5	-	CASNQEGRTAQETQYF	TGTGCCAGTAACCAAGAAGGTCGAACAGCCCAAGAGACCCAGTACTTC
-	TRBV20-1	TRBJ2-5	-	CSARDRVGSETQYF	TGCAGTGCTAGAGACAGGGTGGGCTCGGAGACCCAGTACTTC
-	TRBV6-6	TRBJ1-5	-	CACSRPTGTNQPQHF	TGTGCCTGCAGCCGTCCCACCGGGACGAATCAACCCCAGCATTTT
TRBD1	TRBV5-6	TRBJ2-1	once	CASNFQGAYNEQFF	TGTGCCAGCAACTTCCAGGGGGCCTACAATGAGCAGTTCTTC
TRBD1	TRBV5-6	TRBJ2-7	-	CASRRTGAYYERYF	TGTGCCAGCAGGAGGACAGGGGCGTACTACGAGCGGTACTTC
-	TRBV29-1	TRBJ2-5	-	CSVARYQKTQYF	TGCAGCGTTGCGAGATACCAGAAGACCCAGTACTTC
-	TRBV6-2/TRBV6-3	TRBJ2-3	-	CASSYDCRGTDTQYF	TGTGCCAGCAGTTACGATTGCCGGGGCACAGATACGCAGTATTTT
TRBD2	TRBV2	TRBJ2-1	-	CASSEEAGEYNEQFF	TGTGCCAGCAGTGAAGAGGCGGGAGAGTACAATGAGCAGTTCTTC
-	TRBV5-1	TRBJ2-7	once	CASSLANVGRYEQYF	TGCGCCAGCAGCTTGGCGAACGTCGGCCGCTACGAGCAGTACTTC
-	TRBV6-2/TRBV6-3	TRBJ2-3	-	CVIQGHLVADTQYF	TGTGTCATCCAGGGGCATCTTGTGGCAGATACGCAGTATTTT
TRBD1	TRBV5-1	TRBJ1-5	-	CGSSSAGQKSQPQHF	TGCGGCAGCAGCTCAGCGGGACAGAAGAGTCAGCCCCAGCATTTT
TRBD1	TRBV12-3/TRBV12-4	TRBJ2-3	-	CASSSWTGKSDTQYF	TGTGCCAGCAGTTCATGGACAGGGAAGTCAGATACGCAGTATTTT
-	TRBV5-4	TRBJ2-3	-	CASSVAGSLNTDTQYF	TGTGCCAGCAGTGTAGCCGGGTCCCTAAACACAGATACGCAGTATTTT
-	TRBV5-1	TRBJ1-1	-	CASSDDRKLNTETFF	TGCGCCAGCAGCGATGACAGGAAACTAAACACTGAAACTTTCTTT
-	TRBV11-2	TRBJ2-1	-	CASSHATGLVGGGEQFF	TGTGCCAGCAGCCATGCGACAGGACTAGTGGGAGGTGGTGAGCAGTTCTTC
TRBD2	TRBV11-2	TRBJ2-1	-	CDSSLDGRFSGTLYNEQFF	TGTGACAGCAGCTTAGATGGGCGATTCAGCGGGACCCTCTACAATGAGCAGTTCTTC
-	TRBV29-1	TRBJ1-5	many	CSVVEGNQPQHF	TGCAGCGTTGTGGAGGGCAATCAGCCCCAGCATTTT
-	TRBV11-2	TRBJ2-3	many	CASSLSWDSTDTQYF	TGTGCCAGCAGCTTATCATGGGATAGCACAGATACGCAGTATTTT
TRBD2	TRBV12-3/TRBV12-4	TRBJ2-2	few	CASSSTQGLAVANTGELFF	TGTGCCAGCAGTTCCACCCAGGGACTAGCGGTCGCGAACACCGGGGAGCTGTTTTTT
TRBD2	TRBV11-2	TRBJ2-1	once	CTSRQGTSGRYNEQFF	TGTACCAGCAGGCAGGGGACTAGCGGGAGATACAATGAGCAGTTCTTC
TRBD1	TRBV6-5	TRBJ1-4	-	CASSFYRGLGEKLSF	TGTGCCAGCAGTTTTTACAGGGGGCTCGGTGAAAAACTGTCTTTT
-	TRBV5-6	TRBJ2-1	-	CASSRDGSYNEQFF	TGTGCCAGCAGTAGGGACGGCTCCTACAATGAGCAGTTCTTC
-	TRBV6-5	TRBJ1-4	many	CASSYQTGGEKLFF	TGTGCCAGCAGTTACCAGACAGGCGGGGAAAAACTGTTTTTT
TRBD2	TRBV5-5	TRBJ2-7	many	CASSVRGGGEEFYEQYF	TGTGCCAGCAGCGTCCGGGGGGGAGGGGAAGAATTCTACGAGCAGTACTTC
TRBD2	TRBV6-2/TRBV6-3	TRBJ2-5	once	CATRGGGHIQETQCF	TGTGCCACCCGCGGGGGGGGCCACATCCAAGAGACCCAGTGCTTC
-	TRBV6-6	TRBJ2-3	-	CASSYSGWSSLRNTQYF	TGTGCCAGCAGTTACTCCGGATGGAGCTCACTACGGAATACGCAGTATTTT
-	TRBV4-2	TRBJ1-6	once	CASSRDWASPLHF	TGTGCCAGCAGCCGAGATTGGGCATCACCCCTCCACTTC
-	TRBV11-2	TRBJ1-3	-	CANSFDTNSGNTIYF	TGTGCTAACAGCTTCGACACAAACTCTGGAAACACCATATATTTT
-	TRBV12-3/TRBV12-4	TRBJ2-3	-	CASSFFGTDTQYF	TGTGCCAGCAGTTTTTTCGGCACAGATACGCAGTATTTT
-	TRBV9	TRBJ2-2	-	CASDMGGGTGELFF	TGTGCCAGCGACATGGGAGGGGGCACCGGGGAGCTGTTTTTT
TRBD2	TRBV30	TRBJ2-2	few	CAWSAGTSGPELFF	TGTGCCTGGAGTGCTGGGACTAGCGGGCCGGAGCTGTTTTTT
-	TRBV7-9	TRBJ2-2	-	CASSITGELCF	TGTGCCAGCAGCATCACCGGGGAGCTGTGTTTT
-	TRBV6-1	TRBJ2-7	-	CASSLRGGAGERYF	TGTGCCAGCAGCCTTAGGGGGGGCGCGGGAGAGCGGTACTTC
-	TRBV7-9	TRBJ2-3	few	CASSPGVAITDTQYF	TGTGCCAGCAGCCCTGGGGTGGCTATCACAGATACGCAGTATTTT
-	TRBV28	TRBJ2-7	-	CASSQRPVLVGRSYEQYF	TGTGCCAGCAGTCAACGACCCGTGCTAGTGGGAAGGTCTTACGAGCAGTATTTC
-	TRBV11-2	TRBJ1-5	-	CASSLGPLADTQHF	TGTGCCAGCAGCTTAGGTCCCCTCGCAGATACGCAGCATTTT
-	TRBV7-9	TRBJ2-2	-	CASSRVGRVVKMGAGELFF	TGTGCCAGCAGCCGTGTCGGTCGTGTGGTGAAAATGGGGGCCGGGGAGCTGTTTTTT
-	TRBV4-2	TRBJ2-1	-	CASNQDGAFEQFF	TGTGCCAGCAACCAAGATGGAGCGTTTGAACAGTTCTTC
-	TRBV4-2	TRBJ1-2	-	CASSQVGTKGTTGGYIF	TGTGCCAGCAGCCAAGTGGGAACGAAAGGGACGACTGGTGGCTACATCTTC
-	TRBV28	TRBJ2-2	-	CTSSLQGYDLNTGELFF	TGTACCAGCAGTTTACAGGGATACGACCTGAACACCGGGGAGCTGTTTTTT
-	TRBV29-1	TRBJ2-1	many	CSVEETNNEQFF	TGCAGCGTTGAAGAGACCAATAATGAGCAGTTCTTC
TRBD2	TRBV28	TRBJ2-1	few	CASSFQREYNEQFF	TGTGCCAGCAGTTTCCAGCGGGAGTACAATGAGCAGTTCTTC
-	TRBV6-5	TRBJ1-1	-	CASSYPILGGGTEAFF	TGTGCCAGCAGTTACCCTATATTGGGGGGCGGCACTGAAGCTTTCTTT
TRBD2	TRBV6-5	TRBJ2-7	many	CASSVVGLAGVPYEQYF	TGTGCCAGCAGTGTCGTTGGACTAGCGGGAGTTCCCTACGAGCAGTACTTC
-	TRBV6-1	TRBJ1-1	-	CASNDGFNTEALF	TGTGCCAGCAATGACGGGTTTAACACTGAAGCTCTCTTT